This is a list of T cell receptor beta chains from one sample in a study of CD8+CD57+ T cells in acquired aplastic anemia. MiXCR, run by TCRdb on the reads, gives a single entry per CDR3 protein. The sample lists 130,000 or so distinct CDR3 sequences; 55% to 70% were seen once. Sample: sorted CD4+, CD8+, or CD8+CD57+ T cells (not recorded which) from PBMCs. These receptor sequences come from a human donor with aplastic anemia. Each CDR3 is given with its conserved first and last residue. The D gene is left open where the match is weak. Size values are once, few and many counts, or a class for expanded clones, and some rows have none.

D	size	V	J	CDR3	DNA
TRBD2	NA	TRBV20-1	TRBJ2-7	CSAGGRAHEQYF	TGCAGTGCCGGCGGGAGGGCCCACGAGCAGTACTTC
TRBD2	NA	TRBV6-2/TRBV6-3	TRBJ2-7	CASSEGLALGEQYF	TGTGCCAGCAGTGAGGGACTAGCGTTGGGCGAGCAGTACTTC
NA	many	TRBV12-3/TRBV12-4	TRBJ2-7	CASSPRPYEQYF	TGTGCCAGCAGTCCCCGACCCTACGAGCAGTACTTC
NA	many	TRBV7-8	TRBJ1-1	CASSLAGRDTEAFF	TGTGCCAGCAGCTTAGCCGGGAGGGACACTGAAGCTTTCTTT
NA	NA	TRBV20-1	TRBJ1-5	CSALRGSNQPQHF	TGCAGTGCTTTAAGGGGGAGCAATCAGCCCCAGCATTTT
NA	NA	TRBV19	TRBJ2-2	CASSVGRADANAGELFF	TGCGCCAGCAGCGTGGGCCGGGCCGACGCGAACGCCGGGGAGCTGTTTTTT
NA	many	TRBV7-2	TRBJ2-1	CASSRRAGEQFF	TGTGCCAGCAGCCGAAGGGCCGGAGAGCAGTTCTTC
NA	NA	TRBV20-1	TRBJ2-7	CSARDVQNEQYF	TGCAGTGCTAGAGATGTTCAGAATGAGCAGTACTTC
NA	once	TRBV30	TRBJ2-7	CAWRGPYEQYF	TGTGCCTGGCGGGGGCCCTACGAGCAGTACTTC
NA	NA	TRBV10-3	TRBJ2-1	CAISEAPPMGNNEQFF	TGTGCCATCAGTGAGGCCCCGCCCATGGGCAACAATGAGCAGTTCTTC
NA	NA	TRBV20-1	TRBJ1-5	CSAPDSNQPQHF	TGCAGTGCGCCGGACAGCAATCAGCCCCAGCATTTT
NA	NA	TRBV5-1	TRBJ1-1	CASGENTEAFF	TGCGCCAGTGGCGAGAACACTGAAGCTTTCTTT
NA	few	TRBV29-1	TRBJ2-6	CSVSYGDPSGANVLTF	TGCAGCGTTAGTTACGGAGACCCCTCTGGGGCCAACGTCCTGACTTTC
NA	few	TRBV20-1	TRBJ1-1	CSAATGVEIEAFF	TGCAGTGCAGCCACAGGTGTCGAGATCGAAGCTTTCTTT
TRBD1	once	TRBV2	TRBJ1-2	CASSERRDSSGYTF	TGTGCCAGCAGTGAAAGGCGGGACAGTTCAGGCTACACCTTC
NA	few	TRBV24-1	TRBJ2-2	CATSDLGQGWNTGELFF	TGTGCCACCAGTGATTTGGGGCAGGGTTGGAACACCGGGGAGCTGTTTTTT
TRBD2	NA	TRBV24-1	TRBJ2-3	CATSDKSGGRTDTQYF	TGTGCCACCAGTGACAAAAGCGGGGGCCGCACAGATACGCAGTATTTT
TRBD1	once	TRBV6-4	TRBJ2-6	CASSVTGGAGANVLTF	TGTGCCAGCAGTGTTACAGGGGGTGCTGGGGCCAACGTCCTGACTTTC
NA	NA	TRBV11-1	TRBJ2-1	CASTNAGFSLYNEQFF	TGTGCCAGCACCAATGCGGGGTTCTCGCTCTACAATGAGCAGTTCTTC
NA	NA	TRBV20-1	TRBJ2-1	CSVEPYNEQFF	TGCAGTGTAGAACCTTACAATGAGCAGTTCTTC
TRBD1	NA	TRBV11-2	TRBJ2-7	CASRVTGETSYEQYF	TGTGCCAGCAGGGTTACAGGGGAGACCTCCTACGAGCAGTACTTC
NA	few	TRBV2	TRBJ2-1	CASSEGPNEQFF	TGTGCCAGCAGTGAAGGTCCCAATGAGCAGTTCTTC
NA	NA	TRBV10-3	TRBJ2-1	CAIRGPAIEQFF	TGTGCCATCAGAGGACCAGCTATTGAGCAGTTCTTC
NA	once	TRBV24-1	TRBJ2-1	CASSSGFSSYNEQFF	TGTGCCAGCAGTTCCGGGTTTAGCTCCTACAATGAGCAGTTCTTC
TRBD1	NA	TRBV20-1	TRBJ1-6	CSARDRDLINSPLHF	TGCAGTGCTAGGGACAGGGACTTGATAAATTCACCCCTCCACTTT
NA	few	TRBV10-3	TRBJ2-1	CAVSRQGAVEQFF	TGTGCCGTCTCCCGCCAGGGCGCCGTTGAGCAGTTCTTC
TRBD2	NA	TRBV25-1	TRBJ2-1	CASSEISAGDRGKQFF	TGTGCCAGCAGTGAAATCTCGGCGGGAGATAGGGGTAAGCAGTTCTTC
NA	NA	TRBV7-9	TRBJ2-5	CASMVWGEETQYF	TGTGCCAGCATGGTCTGGGGGGAAGAGACCCAGTACTTC
TRBD1	NA	TRBV7-8	TRBJ2-7	CASSLDRGVYEQYF	TGTGCCAGCAGCTTAGACAGGGGTGTGTACGAGCAGTACTTC
NA	many	TRBV19	TRBJ1-1	CASSFTKNTEAFF	TGTGCCAGTAGTTTCACCAAGAACACTGAAGCTTTCTTT
NA	many	TRBV25-1	TRBJ1-1	CASSEGAGEAFF	TGTGCCAGCAGTGAAGGGGCCGGGGAAGCTTTCTTT
NA	NA	TRBV28	TRBJ2-7	CASSRDRTGSEQYF	TGTGCCAGCAGTCGCGATCGTACAGGTTCCGAGCAGTACTTC
NA	once	TRBV7-8	TRBJ1-1	CASSLDDRLTTFF	TGTGCCAGCAGCTTAGATGATAGATTGACGACTTTCTTT
NA	NA	TRBV20-1	TRBJ1-6	CSARDTDSDSPLHF	TGCAGTGCTAGAGATACGGATAGTGATTCACCCCTCCACTTT
NA	once	TRBV19	TRBJ2-5	CATIVGETQYF	TGTGCCACCATAGTTGGCGAGACCCAGTACTTC
NA	NA	TRBV5-1	TRBJ2-3	CASSLGAARGDTQYF	TGCGCCAGCAGCCTGGGGGCCGCTAGGGGAGATACGCAGTATTTT
NA	many	TRBV20-1	TRBJ2-1	CSASGRDSAYNEQFF	TGCAGTGCTAGCGGCCGGGACTCCGCCTACAATGAGCAGTTCTTC
NA	NA	TRBV3-1	TRBJ2-1	CASSQDGGGTLYYNEQFF	TGTGCCAGCAGCCAAGATGGGGGCGGGACCCTCTACTACAATGAGCAGTTCTTC
NA	NA	TRBV10-3	TRBJ1-1	CAIRGADTEAFF	TGTGCCATCAGGGGGGCGGACACTGAAGCTTTCTTT
TRBD1	NA	TRBV15	TRBJ2-3	CATSRDTGGTDTQYF	TGTGCCACCAGCAGAGACACAGGGGGCACAGATACGCAGTATTTT
TRBD2	NA	TRBV5-1	TRBJ2-2	CASSRLAGSLTTSPGELFF	TGCGCCAGCAGCCGACTAGCGGGGAGTCTCACTACCAGCCCCGGGGAGCTGTTTTTT
NA	NA	TRBV10-3	TRBJ2-3	CAISVSAAADTQYF	TGTGCCATCAGTGTTAGCGCCGCCGCAGATACGCAGTATTTT
NA	NA	TRBV2	TRBJ1-1	CASSNEARATEAFF	TGTGCCAGCAGTAATGAAGCTCGGGCGACTGAAGCTTTCTTT